This T cell receptor beta chain was obtained from a study of shared clonotypes between healthy human individuals. The study's findings and limits: Sorted-subset samples were not fully sequenced, rarefaction indicated.

Trimming pared 3 bases from V and 1 base from J, leaving 7 bases between. Germline loops: CDR1 SGDLS, CDR2 YYNGEE. This CDR3 is built from 13 residues. A remark on this clone: Its specificity is not known.

In the naive CD8 group, cells lacked CD45RO and were positively selected for CCR7, so terminally differentiated effector memory CD45RA+ cells were left out. TCRdb's table, derived via immunoSEQ multiplex PCR, lists solely in-frame clones and lacks some. The data show about 2.1 million clones, 90% to 95% seen once. The receptor was derived from a young man in good health. Some clones in this sample may be carry-over from other donors' samples. This chain links TRBV9 with TRBJ1-1; D perhaps matches TRBD1 (5 bases). The specimen was naive CD8+ T cells from PBMCs. In DNA form, the CDR3 reads TGTGCCAGCAGCGGCGGGGCGAACACTGAAGCTTTCTTT. It codes for CASSGGANTEAFF.